This paragraph covers one T cell receptor beta chain sequence. Its matching antigen is unknown. The data were obtained in a study of cytomegalovirus exposure and HLA in healthy donors. V lost 4 bases and J 1 base, leaving 10 bases between the germline ends. Germline CDR1 is MDHEN and CDR2 is SYDVKM. This CDR3 has 14 residues. 13 Jbeta primers and 60 Vbeta primers were used for the PCR. The repertoire was sequenced with immunoSEQ multiplex PCR; TCRdb's copy has only in-frame clones and lacks some. The table shows approximately 160,000 clones, with around 77% occurring only once. Study-level points and caveats: In a later analysis, TCR beta V- and J-gene trimming showed a link to a missense DCLRE1C variant. A previous analysis found most TCR beta V segments productive roughly 90% or roughly 30% of the time.

What was sequenced was PBMCs. The chain joins TRBV28 to TRBJ1-2, with D perhaps TRBD1 (5 bases). This TCR was sampled from a woman younger than 45 in good health and CMV-seronegative. CDR3 DNA sequence: TGTGCCAGCAGTTCCCAGGGACTTAACTATGGCTACACCTTC. This encodes CASSSQGLNYGYTF.